The text below deals with one T cell receptor beta chain. The CDR3 runs 15 residues. V was shortened by 6 bases and J by 1 base, with 12 bases between the two germline ends. The germline V gene encodes CDR1 MNHEY and CDR2 SVGAGI. The data were obtained in a study of cytomegalovirus exposure and HLA in healthy donors. 60 Vbeta and 13 Jbeta primers were used in PCR. TCRdb keeps only in-frame clones here, not all; method: immunoSEQ multiplex PCR. The sample lists 100,000 to 150,000 clones; around three quarters were seen once. The sequence was collected from a woman aged 55-69 years in good health and CMV-seropositive. The sequenced material came from PBMCs. J is TRBJ2-2 and V is TRBV6-5; no firm D call. The CDR3 here is CASSRPQQNTGELFF. In nucleotides, the CDR3 is TGTGCCAGCAGCCGACCACAGCAGAACACCGGGGAGCTGTTTTTT.